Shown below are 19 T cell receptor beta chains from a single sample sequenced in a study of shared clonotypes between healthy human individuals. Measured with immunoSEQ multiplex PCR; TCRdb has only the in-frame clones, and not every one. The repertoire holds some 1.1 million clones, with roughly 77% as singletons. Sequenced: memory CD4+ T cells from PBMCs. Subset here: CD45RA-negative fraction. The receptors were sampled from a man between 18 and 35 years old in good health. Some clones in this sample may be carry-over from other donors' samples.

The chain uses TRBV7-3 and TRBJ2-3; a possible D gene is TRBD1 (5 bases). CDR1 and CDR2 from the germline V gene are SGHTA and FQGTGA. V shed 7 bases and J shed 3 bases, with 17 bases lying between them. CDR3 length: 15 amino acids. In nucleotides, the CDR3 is TGTGCCAGCACAAGAGGTGGCAGGGCGACAGATACGCAGTATTTT. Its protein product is CASTRGGRATDTQYF.

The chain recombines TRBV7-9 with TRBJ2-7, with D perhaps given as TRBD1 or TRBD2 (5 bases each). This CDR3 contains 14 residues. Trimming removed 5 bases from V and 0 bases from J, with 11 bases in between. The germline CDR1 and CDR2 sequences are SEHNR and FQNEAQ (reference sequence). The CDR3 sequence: CASSGDLFSYEQYF. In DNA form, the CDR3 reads TGTGCCAGCAGCGGGGACCTCTTCTCCTACGAGCAGTACTTC.

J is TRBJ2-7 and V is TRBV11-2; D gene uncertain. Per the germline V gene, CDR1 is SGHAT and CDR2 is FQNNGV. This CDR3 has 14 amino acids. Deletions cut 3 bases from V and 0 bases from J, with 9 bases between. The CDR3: CASSFYGSSYEQYF. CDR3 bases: TGTGCCAGCAGCTTTTACGGCAGCTCCTACGAGCAGTACTTC.

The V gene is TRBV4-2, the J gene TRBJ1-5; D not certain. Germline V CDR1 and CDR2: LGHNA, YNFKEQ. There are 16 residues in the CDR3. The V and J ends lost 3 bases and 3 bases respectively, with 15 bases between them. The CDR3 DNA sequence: TGTGCCAGCAGCCACGATTACGACAAGATCAATCAGCCCCAGCATTTT. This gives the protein CASSHDYDKINQPQHF.

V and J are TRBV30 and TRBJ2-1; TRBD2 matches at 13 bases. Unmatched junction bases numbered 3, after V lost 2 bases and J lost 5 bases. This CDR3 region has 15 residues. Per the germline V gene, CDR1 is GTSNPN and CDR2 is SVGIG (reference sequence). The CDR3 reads CAWSLGTSGNNEQFF. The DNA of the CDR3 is TGTGCCTGGAGTCTGGGGACTAGCGGGAACAATGAGCAGTTCTTC.

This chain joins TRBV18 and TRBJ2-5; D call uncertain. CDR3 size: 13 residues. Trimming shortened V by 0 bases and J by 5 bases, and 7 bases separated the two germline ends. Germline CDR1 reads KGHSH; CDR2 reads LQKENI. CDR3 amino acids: CASSPPGMETQYF. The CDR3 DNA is TGTGCCAGCTCACCACCGGGGATGGAGACCCAGTACTTC.

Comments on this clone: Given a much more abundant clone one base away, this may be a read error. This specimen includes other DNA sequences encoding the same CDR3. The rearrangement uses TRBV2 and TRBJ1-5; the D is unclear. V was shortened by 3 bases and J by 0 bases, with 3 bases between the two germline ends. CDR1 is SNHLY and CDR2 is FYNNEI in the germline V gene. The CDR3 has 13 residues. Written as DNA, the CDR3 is TGTGCCAGCAGTGATATTAGCAATCAGCCCCAGCATTTT. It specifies CASSDISNQPQHF.

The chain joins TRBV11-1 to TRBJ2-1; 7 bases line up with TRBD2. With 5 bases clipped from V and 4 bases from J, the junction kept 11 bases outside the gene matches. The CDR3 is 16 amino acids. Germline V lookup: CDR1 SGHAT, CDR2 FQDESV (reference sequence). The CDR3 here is CASSPKSGTGYNEQFF. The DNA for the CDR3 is TGTGCCAGCAGCCCAAAAAGCGGGACGGGGTACAATGAGCAGTTCTTC.

The CDR3 region has the DNA TGTGCCATCAGGAAGACAGGGGCCAATGAAAAACTGTTTTTT. It translates to CAIRKTGANEKLFF. This rearrangement joins TRBV10-3 to TRBJ1-4, with TRBD1 matching 8 bases. The germline CDR1 and CDR2 sequences are ENHRY and SYGVKD. The CDR3 spans 14 residues. Trimming cost V 6 bases and J 5 bases; bases outside gene matches: 5.

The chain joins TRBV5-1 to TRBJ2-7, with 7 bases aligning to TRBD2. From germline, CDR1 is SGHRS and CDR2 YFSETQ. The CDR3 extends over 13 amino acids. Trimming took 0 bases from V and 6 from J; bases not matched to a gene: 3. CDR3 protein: CASSLGREFEQYF. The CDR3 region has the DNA TGCGCCAGCAGCTTGGGGCGGGAGTTCGAGCAGTACTTC.

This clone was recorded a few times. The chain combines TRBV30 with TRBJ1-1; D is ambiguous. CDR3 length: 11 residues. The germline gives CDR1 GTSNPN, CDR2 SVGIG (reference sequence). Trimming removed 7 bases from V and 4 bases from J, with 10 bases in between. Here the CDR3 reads CASHDRTEAFF. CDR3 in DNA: TGTGCCTCCCACGACCGCACTGAAGCTTTCTTT.

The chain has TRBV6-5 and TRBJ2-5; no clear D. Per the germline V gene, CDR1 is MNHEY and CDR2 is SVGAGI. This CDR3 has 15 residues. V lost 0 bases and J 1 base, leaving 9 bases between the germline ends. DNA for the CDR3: TGTGCCAGCAGTTACTCGGATTTACCCCAAGAGACCCAGTACTTC. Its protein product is CASSYSDLPQETQYF.

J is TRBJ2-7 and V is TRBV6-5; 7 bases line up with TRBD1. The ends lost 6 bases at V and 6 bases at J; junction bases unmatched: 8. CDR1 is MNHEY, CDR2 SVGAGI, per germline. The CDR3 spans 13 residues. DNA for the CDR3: TGTGCCAGCAGCGACGACAGGGCTCGCGAGCAGTACTTC. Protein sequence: CASSDDRAREQYF.

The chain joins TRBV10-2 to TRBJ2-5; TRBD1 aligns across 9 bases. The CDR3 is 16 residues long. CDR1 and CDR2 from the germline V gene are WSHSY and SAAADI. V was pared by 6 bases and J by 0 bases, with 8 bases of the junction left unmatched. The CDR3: CASSKQTGGYQETQYF. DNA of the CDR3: TGCGCCAGCAGCAAGCAGACAGGGGGTTACCAAGAGACCCAGTACTTC.

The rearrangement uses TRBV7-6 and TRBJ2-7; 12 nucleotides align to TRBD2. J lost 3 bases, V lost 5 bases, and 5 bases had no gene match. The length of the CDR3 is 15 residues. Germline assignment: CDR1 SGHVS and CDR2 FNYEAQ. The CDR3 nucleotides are TGTGCCAGCAGCCTCAGACTAGCGGGAGTCTACGAGCAGTACTTC. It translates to CASSLRLAGVYEQYF.

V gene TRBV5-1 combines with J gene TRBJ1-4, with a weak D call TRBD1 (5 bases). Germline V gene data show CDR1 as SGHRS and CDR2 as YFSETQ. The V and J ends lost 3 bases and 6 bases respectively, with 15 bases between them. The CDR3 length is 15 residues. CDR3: CASSSGGGIDEKLFF. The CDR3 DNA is TGCGCCAGCAGCTCAGGCGGGGGGATCGATGAAAAACTGTTTTTT. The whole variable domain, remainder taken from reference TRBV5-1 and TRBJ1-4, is KAGVTQTPRYLIKTRGQQVTLSCSPISGHRSVSWYQQTPGQGLQFLFEYFSETQRNKGNFPGRFSGRQFSNSRSEMNVSTLELGDSALYLCASSSGGGIDEKLFFGSGTQLSVL.

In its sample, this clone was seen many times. The DNA of the CDR3 is TGTGCCAGCAGCTTAGGAGGGTTCGGGGGAAGACAGCCCCAGCATTTT. Amino acids: CASSLGGFGGRQPQHF. The chain couples TRBV7-2 to TRBJ1-5; a possible D gene is TRBD1 (5 bases). This CDR3 region has 16 residues. The V end was cut by 1 base, the J end by 7 bases, with 17 bases between. CDR1 SGHTA and CDR2 FQGNSA come from the germline V gene.

In DNA, the CDR3 is TGTGCCAGCAGCTTAGTAGGCGGCCGCGAAGACACTGAAGCTTTCTTT. Its translation: CASSLVGGREDTEAFF. V is TRBV7-8 and J is TRBJ1-1; D remains ambiguous. V was cut by 1 base and J by 3 bases, with 15 bases left in between. The CDR3 sequence is 16 residues long. Germline V CDR1 and CDR2: SGHVS, FQNEAQ.

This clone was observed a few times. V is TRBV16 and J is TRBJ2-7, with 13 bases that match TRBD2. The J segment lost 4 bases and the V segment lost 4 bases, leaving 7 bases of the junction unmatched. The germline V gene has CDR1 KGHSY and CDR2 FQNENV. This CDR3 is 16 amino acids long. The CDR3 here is CASSLTSGRALYEQYF. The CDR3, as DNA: TGTGCCAGCAGCCTCACTAGCGGGAGGGCCCTGTACGAGCAGTACTTC. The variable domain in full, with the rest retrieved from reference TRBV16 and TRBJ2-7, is GEEVAQTPKHLVRGEGQKAKLYCAPIKGHSYVFWYQQVLKNEFKFLISFQNENVFDETGMPKERFSAKCLPNSPCSLEIQATKLEDSAVYFCASSLTSGRALYEQYFGPGTRLTVT.